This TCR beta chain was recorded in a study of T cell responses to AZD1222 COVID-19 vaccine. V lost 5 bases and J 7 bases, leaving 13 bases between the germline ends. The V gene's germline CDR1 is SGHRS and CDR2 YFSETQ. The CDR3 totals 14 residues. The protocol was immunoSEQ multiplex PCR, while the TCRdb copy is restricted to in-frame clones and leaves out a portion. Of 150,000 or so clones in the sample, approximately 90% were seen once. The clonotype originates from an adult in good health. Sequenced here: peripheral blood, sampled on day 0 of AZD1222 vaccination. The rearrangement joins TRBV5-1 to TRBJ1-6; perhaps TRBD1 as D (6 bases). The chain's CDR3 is CASSPDSLNSPLHF. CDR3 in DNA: TGCGCCAGCAGTCCGGACAGCCTGAATTCACCCCTCCACTTT.